This T cell receptor beta chain was profiled in a study of T cell responses to AZD1222 COVID-19 vaccine. The V gene's germline CDR1 is SGHDN and CDR2 FVKESK. J lost 5 bases, V lost 4 bases, and 7 bases had no gene match. This CDR3 is 16 amino acids long. Measured with immunoSEQ multiplex PCR; TCRdb has only the in-frame clones, and not every one. Of about 150,000 clones in the sample, about 94% were seen once. This sequence joins TRBV14 and TRBJ2-1; TRBD2 matches 11 bases. The sample in question was peripheral blood, obtained 28 days after the second AZD1222 dose. The clonotype originates from an adult who received the AZD1222 COVID-19 vaccine. For the CDR3, the DNA is TGTGCCAGCAGCCCTTGGGGGACTAGCGGAGACAATGAGCAGTTCTTC. Translating gives CASSPWGTSGDNEQFF.